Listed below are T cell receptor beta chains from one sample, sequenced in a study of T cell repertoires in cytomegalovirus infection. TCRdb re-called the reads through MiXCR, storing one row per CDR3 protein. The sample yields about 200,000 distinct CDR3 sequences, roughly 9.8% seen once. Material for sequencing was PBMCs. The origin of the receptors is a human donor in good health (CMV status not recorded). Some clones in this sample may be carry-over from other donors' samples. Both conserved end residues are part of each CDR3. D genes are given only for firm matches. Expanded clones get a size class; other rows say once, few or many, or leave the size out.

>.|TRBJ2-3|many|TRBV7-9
CASSLLVAASTDTQYF
TGTGCCAGCAGCTTATTGGTAGCGGCCTCCACAGATACGCAGTATTTT
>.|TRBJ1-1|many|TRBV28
CASATGSTEAFF
TGTGCCAGCGCCACAGGGAGCACTGAAGCTTTCTTT
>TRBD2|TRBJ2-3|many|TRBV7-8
CASSTGTSGATDTQYF
TGTGCCAGCAGCACCGGGACTAGCGGGGCTACAGATACGCAGTATTTT
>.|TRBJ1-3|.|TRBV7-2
CASSSPSPENTIYF
TGTGCCAGCAGCTCCCCTTCGCCTGAAAACACCATATATTTT
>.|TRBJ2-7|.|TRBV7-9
CASSTPGQSSYEQYF
TGTGCCAGCAGTACACCAGGACAGAGCTCCTACGAGCAGTACTTC
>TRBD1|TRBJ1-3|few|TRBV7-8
CASSRGTGLDTIYF
TGTGCCAGCAGTCGCGGGACAGGGCTAGACACCATATATTTT
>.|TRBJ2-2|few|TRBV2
CASSDQWYTGELFF
TGTGCCAGCAGTGATCAGTGGTACACCGGGGAGCTGTTTTTT
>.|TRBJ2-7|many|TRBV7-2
CASIPAGRSYEQYF
TGTGCCAGCATCCCGGCGGGGCGCTCCTACGAGCAGTACTTC
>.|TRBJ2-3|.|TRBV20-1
CSARMRASTDTQYF
TGCAGTGCTAGAATGAGGGCTAGCACAGATACGCAGTATTTT
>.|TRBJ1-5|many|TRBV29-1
CSVEVNSNQPQHF
TGCAGCGTTGAGGTAAATAGCAATCAGCCCCAGCATTTT
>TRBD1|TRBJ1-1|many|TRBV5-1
CASSFSRGRETEAFF
TGCGCCAGCAGCTTCTCCAGGGGGCGGGAGACTGAAGCTTTCTTT
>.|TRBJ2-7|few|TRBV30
CAWSVTGRGYEQYF
TGTGCCTGGAGTGTTACAGGAAGGGGCTACGAGCAGTACTTC
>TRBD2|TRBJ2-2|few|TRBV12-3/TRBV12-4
CASSRSSGSAGELFF
TGTGCCAGCAGCCGGTCTAGCGGGAGCGCCGGGGAGCTGTTTTTT
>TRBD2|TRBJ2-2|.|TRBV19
CASSRTSKNTGELFF
TGTGCCAGTAGCCGGACTAGCAAGAACACCGGGGAGCTGTTTTTT
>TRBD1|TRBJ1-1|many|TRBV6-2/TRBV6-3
CASSSTTGVTEAFF
TGTGCCAGCAGTTCCACGACAGGGGTGACCGAAGCTTTCTTT
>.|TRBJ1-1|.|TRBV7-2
CASSLARGIGTEAFF
TGTGCCAGCAGCTTAGCGCGGGGTATCGGCACTGAAGCTTTCTTT
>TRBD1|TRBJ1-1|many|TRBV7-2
CASTLLPGTGATNTEAFF
TGTGCCAGCACCCTCCTCCCCGGGACAGGGGCAACGAACACTGAAGCTTTCTTT
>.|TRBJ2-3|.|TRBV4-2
CASSQAFESGTDTQYF
TGTGCCAGCAGCCAAGCCTTTGAGTCCGGCACAGATACGCAGTATTTT
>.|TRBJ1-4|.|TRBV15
CATSRPTTPIEKLFF
TGTGCCACCAGCAGACCTACTACCCCGATCGAAAAACTGTTTTTT
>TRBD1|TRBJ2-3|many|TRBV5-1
CASSSLGTGEAQYF
TGCGCCAGCAGCTCGCTAGGGACAGGGGAGGCGCAGTATTTT
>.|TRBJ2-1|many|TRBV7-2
CASSLRSISYNEQFF
TGTGCCAGCAGCTTGAGGAGTATCTCCTACAATGAGCAGTTCTTC
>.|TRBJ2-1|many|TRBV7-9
CASSQRDLSYNEQFF
TGTGCCAGCAGCCAACGGGACCTTTCCTACAATGAGCAGTTCTTC
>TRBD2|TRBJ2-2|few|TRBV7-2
CASSFLFGGTGELFF
TGTGCCAGCAGCTTCCTCTTCGGGGGGACCGGGGAGCTGTTTTTT
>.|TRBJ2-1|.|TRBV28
CASSLNGFNEQFF
TGTGCCAGCAGTTTAAACGGATTCAATGAGCAGTTCTTC
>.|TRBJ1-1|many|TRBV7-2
CASSPLTEAFF
TGTGCCAGCAGCCCCCTCACTGAAGCTTTCTTT
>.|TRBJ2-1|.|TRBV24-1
CATSDPAGSSYNEQFF
TGTGCCACCAGTGATCCGGCTGGATCGTCCTACAATGAGCAGTTCTTC
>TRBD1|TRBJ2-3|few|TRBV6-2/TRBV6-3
CASSLGQGISTDTQYF
TGTGCCAGCAGTTTGGGACAGGGAATTTCCACAGATACGCAGTATTTT